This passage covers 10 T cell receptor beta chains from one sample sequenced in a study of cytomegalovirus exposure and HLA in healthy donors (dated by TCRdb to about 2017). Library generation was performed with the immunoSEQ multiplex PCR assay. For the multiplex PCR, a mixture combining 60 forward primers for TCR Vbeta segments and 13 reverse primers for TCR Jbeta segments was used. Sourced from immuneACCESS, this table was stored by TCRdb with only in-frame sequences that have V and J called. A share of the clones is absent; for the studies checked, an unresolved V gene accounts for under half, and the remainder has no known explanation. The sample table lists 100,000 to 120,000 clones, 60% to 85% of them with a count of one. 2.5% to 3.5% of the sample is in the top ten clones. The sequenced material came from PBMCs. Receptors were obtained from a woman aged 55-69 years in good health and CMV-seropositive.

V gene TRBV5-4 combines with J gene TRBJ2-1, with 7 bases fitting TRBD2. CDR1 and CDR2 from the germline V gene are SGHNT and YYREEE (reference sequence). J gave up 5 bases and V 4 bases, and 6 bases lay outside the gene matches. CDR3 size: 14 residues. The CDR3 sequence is CASSLSSGNNEQFF. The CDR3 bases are TGTGCCAGCAGCCTATCTAGCGGAAACAATGAGCAGTTCTTC.

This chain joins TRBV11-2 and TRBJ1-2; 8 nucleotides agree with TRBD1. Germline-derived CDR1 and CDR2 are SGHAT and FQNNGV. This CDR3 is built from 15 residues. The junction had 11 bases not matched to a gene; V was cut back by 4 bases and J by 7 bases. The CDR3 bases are TGTGCCAGCAGCTCCCAGATGGACAGGGAAACTGGCTACACCTTC. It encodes CASSSQMDRETGYTF.

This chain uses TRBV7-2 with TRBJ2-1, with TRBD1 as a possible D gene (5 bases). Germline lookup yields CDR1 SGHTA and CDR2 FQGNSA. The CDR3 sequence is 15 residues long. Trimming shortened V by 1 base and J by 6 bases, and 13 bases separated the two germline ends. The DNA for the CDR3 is TGTGCCAGCAGCTTAGTGGCAGGGCCCCCCAATGAGCAGTTCTTC. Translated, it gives CASSLVAGPPNEQFF.

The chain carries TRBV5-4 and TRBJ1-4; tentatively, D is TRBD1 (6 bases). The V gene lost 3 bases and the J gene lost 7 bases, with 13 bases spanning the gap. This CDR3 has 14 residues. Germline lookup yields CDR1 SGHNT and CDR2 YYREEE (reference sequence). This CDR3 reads CASSSYPTGEKLFF. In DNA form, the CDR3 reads TGTGCCAGCAGCTCCTACCCGACAGGTGAAAAACTGTTTTTT.

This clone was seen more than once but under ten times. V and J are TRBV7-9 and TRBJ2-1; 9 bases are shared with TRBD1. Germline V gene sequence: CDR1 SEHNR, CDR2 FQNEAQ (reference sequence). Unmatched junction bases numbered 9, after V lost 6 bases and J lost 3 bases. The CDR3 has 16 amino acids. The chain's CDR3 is CASSQAQGANYNEQFF. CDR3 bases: TGTGCCAGCAGTCAAGCACAGGGGGCTAACTACAATGAGCAGTTCTTC.

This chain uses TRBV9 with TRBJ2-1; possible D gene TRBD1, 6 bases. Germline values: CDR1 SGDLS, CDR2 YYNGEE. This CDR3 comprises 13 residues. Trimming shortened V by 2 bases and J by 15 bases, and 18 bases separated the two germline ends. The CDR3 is CASSVSGWGPRFF. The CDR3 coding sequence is TGTGCCAGCAGCGTCTCCGGTTGGGGGCCGCGGTTCTTC.

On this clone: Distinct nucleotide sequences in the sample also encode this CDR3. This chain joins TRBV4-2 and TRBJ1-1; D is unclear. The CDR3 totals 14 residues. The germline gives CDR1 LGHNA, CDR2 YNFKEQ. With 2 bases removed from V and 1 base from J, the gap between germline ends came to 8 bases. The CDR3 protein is CASSQPQKNTEAFF. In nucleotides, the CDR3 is TGTGCCAGCAGCCAACCACAGAAGAACACTGAAGCTTTCTTT.

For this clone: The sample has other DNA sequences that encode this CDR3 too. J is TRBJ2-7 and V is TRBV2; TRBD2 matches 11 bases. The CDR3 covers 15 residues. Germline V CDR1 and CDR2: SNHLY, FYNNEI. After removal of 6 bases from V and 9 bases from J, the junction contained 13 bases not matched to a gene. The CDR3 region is CASRDRPGTSGRQYF. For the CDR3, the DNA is TGTGCCAGCAGAGACCGACCCGGGACTAGCGGAAGGCAGTACTTC.

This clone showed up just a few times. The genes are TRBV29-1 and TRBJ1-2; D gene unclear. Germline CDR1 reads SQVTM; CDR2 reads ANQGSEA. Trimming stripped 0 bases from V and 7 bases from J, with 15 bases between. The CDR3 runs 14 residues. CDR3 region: CSVEEGGRVSGYTF. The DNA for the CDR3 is TGCAGCGTTGAAGAGGGTGGGAGGGTCTCTGGCTACACCTTC.

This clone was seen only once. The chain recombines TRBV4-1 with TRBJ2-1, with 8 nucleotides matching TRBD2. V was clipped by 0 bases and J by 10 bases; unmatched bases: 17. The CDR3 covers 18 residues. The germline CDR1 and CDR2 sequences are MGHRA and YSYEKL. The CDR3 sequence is CASSQDREARGRSREQFF. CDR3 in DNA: TGCGCCAGCAGCCAAGATAGAGAGGCGCGCGGGAGGTCGCGAGAGCAGTTCTTC.